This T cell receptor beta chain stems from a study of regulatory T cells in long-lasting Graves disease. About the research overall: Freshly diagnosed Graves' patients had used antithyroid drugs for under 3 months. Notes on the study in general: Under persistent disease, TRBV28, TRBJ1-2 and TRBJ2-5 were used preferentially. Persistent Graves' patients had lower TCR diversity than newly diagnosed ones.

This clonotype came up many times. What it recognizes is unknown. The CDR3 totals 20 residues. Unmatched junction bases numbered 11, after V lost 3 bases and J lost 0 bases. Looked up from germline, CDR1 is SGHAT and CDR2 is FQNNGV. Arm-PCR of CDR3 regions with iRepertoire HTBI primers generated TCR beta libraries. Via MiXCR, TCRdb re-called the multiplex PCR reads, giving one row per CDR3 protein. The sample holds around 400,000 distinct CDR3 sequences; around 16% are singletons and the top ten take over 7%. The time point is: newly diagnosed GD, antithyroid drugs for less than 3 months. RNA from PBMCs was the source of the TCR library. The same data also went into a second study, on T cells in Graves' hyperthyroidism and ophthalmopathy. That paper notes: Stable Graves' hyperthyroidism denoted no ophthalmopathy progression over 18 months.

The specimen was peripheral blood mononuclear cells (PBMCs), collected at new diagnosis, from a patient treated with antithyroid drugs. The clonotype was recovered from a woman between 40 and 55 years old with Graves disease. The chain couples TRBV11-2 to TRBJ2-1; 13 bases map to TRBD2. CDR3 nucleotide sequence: TGTGCCAGCAGCTTTCGACTAGCGGGAGGCCCCATCAGCTCCTACAATGAGCAGTTCTTC. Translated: CASSFRLAGGPISSYNEQFF.